This TCR beta chain was sequenced for a study of blood T cells in healthy people across ages. Points from the study as a whole: Possibly, changes in expanded clonotypes were confounded because donor CMV status was unknown. Compared with aged donors, long-lived donors showed fewer expanded clones, suggesting selection.

Staff drew 9 to 10 milliliters of peripheral blood from each donor. Sample-barcoded 5' priming and a J-beta primer mix drove a second PCR of roughly 6 to 12 cycles. Unique molecular identifiers of 12 random nucleotides labeled each cDNA. TCRdb fed the 5' RACE reads into MiXCR, producing one record per CDR3 protein. The table lists 890,000 or so distinct CDR3 sequences, approximately 59% of them singletons. CDR3 length: 13 amino acids. With 7 bases clipped from V and 0 bases from J, the junction kept 4 bases outside the gene matches. Germline CDR1 and CDR2: SQVTM and ANQGSEA. As regards this clonotype: Its specificity is unknown.

The material sequenced was blood. The chain has TRBV29-1 and TRBJ1-1; TRBD1 matches at 8 bases. This TCR came from a man aged 25-45 years in good health. The CDR3 protein is CSAGQGMNTEAFF. CDR3 nucleotide sequence: TGCAGCGCCGGACAGGGAATGAACACTGAAGCTTTCTTT.